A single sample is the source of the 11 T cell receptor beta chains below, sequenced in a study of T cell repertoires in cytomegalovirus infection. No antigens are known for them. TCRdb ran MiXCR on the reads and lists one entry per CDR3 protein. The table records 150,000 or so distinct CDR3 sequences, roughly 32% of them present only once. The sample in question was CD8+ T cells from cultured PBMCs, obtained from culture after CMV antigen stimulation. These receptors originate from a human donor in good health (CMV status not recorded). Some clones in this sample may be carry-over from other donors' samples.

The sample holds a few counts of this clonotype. CDR3 protein: CASSIRDSLNTEAFF. The CDR3 DNA reads TGTGCCAGCAGCATCCGGGACAGTCTGAACACTGAAGCTTTCTTT. The chain has TRBV7-9 and TRBJ1-1; TRBD1 matches 7 bases. The junction had 6 bases not matched to a gene; V was cut back by 5 bases and J by 0 bases. CDR1 and CDR2 (germline): SEHNR, FQNEAQ (reference sequence). There are 15 residues in the CDR3.

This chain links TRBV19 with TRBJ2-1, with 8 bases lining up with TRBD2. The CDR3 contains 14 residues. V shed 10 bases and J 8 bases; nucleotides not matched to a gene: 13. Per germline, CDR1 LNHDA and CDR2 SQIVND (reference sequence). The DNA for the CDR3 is TGTGCCACCATCGACCCTCGGGGGGGCGATGAGCAGTTCTTC. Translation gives CATIDPRGGDEQFF.

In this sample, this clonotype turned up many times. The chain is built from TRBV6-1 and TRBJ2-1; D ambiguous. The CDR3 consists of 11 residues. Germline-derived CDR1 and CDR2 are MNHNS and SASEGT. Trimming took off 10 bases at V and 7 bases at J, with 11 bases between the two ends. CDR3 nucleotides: TGTGCCACCCGAGGCCTTAATGAGCAGTTCTTC. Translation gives CATRGLNEQFF.

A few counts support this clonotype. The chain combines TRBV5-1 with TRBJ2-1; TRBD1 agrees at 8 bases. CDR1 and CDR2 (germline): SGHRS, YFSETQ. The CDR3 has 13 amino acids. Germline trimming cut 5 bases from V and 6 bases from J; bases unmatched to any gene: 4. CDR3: CASSRGQGNEQFF. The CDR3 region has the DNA TGCGCCAGCAGTCGAGGACAGGGCAATGAGCAGTTCTTC. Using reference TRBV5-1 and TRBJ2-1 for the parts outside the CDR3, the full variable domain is KAGVTQTPRYLIKTRGQQVTLSCSPISGHRSVSWYQQTPGQGLQFLFEYFSETQRNKGNFPGRFSGRQFSNSRSEMNVSTLELGDSALYLCASSRGQGNEQFFGPGTRLTVL.

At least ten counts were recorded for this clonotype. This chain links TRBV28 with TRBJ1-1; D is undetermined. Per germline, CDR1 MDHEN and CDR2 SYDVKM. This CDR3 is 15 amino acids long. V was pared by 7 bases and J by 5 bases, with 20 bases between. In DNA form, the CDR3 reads TGTGCCAGCACCTTCCCGGGGATGGATGTAACTGAAGCTTTCTTT. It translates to CASTFPGMDVTEAFF.

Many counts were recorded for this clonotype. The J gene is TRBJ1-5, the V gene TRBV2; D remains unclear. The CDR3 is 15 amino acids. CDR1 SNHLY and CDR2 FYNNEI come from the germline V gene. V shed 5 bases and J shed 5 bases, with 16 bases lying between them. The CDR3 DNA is TGTGCCAGCAGTTGGGGAATAATTGGGGATCAGCCCCAGCATTTT. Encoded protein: CASSWGIIGDQPQHF.

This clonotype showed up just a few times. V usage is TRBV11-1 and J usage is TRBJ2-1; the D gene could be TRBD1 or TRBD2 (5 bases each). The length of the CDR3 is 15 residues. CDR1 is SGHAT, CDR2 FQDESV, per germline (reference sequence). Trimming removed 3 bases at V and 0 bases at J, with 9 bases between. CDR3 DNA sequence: TGTGCCAGCAGCTTTGTGGGGGACTCCTACAATGAGCAGTTCTTC. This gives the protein CASSFVGDSYNEQFF.

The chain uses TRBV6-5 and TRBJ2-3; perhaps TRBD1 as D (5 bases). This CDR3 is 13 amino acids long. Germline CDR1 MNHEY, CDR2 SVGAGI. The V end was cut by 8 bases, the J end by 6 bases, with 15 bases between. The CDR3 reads CASGSPRADTQYF. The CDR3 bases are TGTGCCAGCGGAAGCCCCAGGGCCGATACGCAGTATTTT.

In DNA form, the CDR3 reads TGTGCCAGCAGTTTTCCAGGAGGGCCCGGGGTCGGGCAGTTCTTC. Residues: CASSFPGGPGVGQFF. The genes are TRBV12-3 or TRBV12-4 and TRBJ2-1, with D perhaps matching TRBD2 (6 bases). Trimming cost V 3 bases and J 12 bases, with 21 bases left between them. CDR3 size: 15 residues.

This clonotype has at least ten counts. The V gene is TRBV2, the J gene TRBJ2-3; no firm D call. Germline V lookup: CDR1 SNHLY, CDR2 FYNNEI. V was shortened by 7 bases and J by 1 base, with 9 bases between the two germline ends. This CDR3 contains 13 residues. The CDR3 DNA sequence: TGTGCCAGCAATGAGAAACGCACAGATACGCAGTATTTT. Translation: CASNEKRTDTQYF.

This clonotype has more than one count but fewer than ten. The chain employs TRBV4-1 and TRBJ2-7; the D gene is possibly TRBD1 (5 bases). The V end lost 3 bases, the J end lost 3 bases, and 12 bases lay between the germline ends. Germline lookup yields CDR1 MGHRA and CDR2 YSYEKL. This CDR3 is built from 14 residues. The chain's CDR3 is CASSHLDTFYEQYF. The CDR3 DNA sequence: TGCGCCAGCAGCCACCTGGACACCTTCTACGAGCAGTACTTC.